The clone carrying this T cell receptor (beta chain) was seen ten or more times. This specimen comes from a study of CD8 T cells in ankylosing spondylitis. TCRdb reanalysed the 5' RACE reads using MiXCR and keeps one entry per CDR3 protein. The sample lists some 220,000 distinct CDR3 sequences, approximately 8% occurring once. This CDR3 contains 14 residues. The V gene's germline CDR1 is LGHNA and CDR2 YSLEER. Between the trimmed V and J ends, which lost 4 bases and 7 bases, there was a span of 14 bases. Sample: blood, either unsorted or a sorted T cell fraction (not recorded which). This clonotype originated in a female donor with ankylosing spondylitis or in good health (not recorded which). The V and J genes are TRBV4-3 and TRBJ2-1, with D hard to call. The CDR3 loop is CASSLIARRNEQFF. In nucleotides, the CDR3 is TGCGCCAGCAGCCTAATTGCGCGCCGTAATGAGCAGTTCTTC.